This section outlines one TCR beta chain sequence together with its context. These data are taken from a study of blood T cell repertoires in COVID-19. About the research overall: COVID-19 samples collected from the United States, Italy and Spain covered acute and convalescent phases.

Participants, about 18 to 89 years old, spanned under 30 US areas. It was within 2 weeks before study entry that exposed participants met a COVID-19 case. Under the authors' procedure: Amplifying reference gene primers gave estimates of nucleated cell counts. TCRdb's copy holds only in-frame clones and misses some; the assay was immunoSEQ multiplex PCR. V, J and clone size reflect that table, while D and trimming were determined from the DNA. The sample has about 250,000 clones, approximately 84% seen once. This receptor was taken from a woman aged 50 to 60 who had been exposed to COVID-19. The sample consisted of PBMCs or T cells enriched from blood (not recorded which).

CDR3 in amino acids: CASSEGGENTEAFF. The CDR3 DNA reads as TGCGCCAGCAGTGAAGGCGGGGAGAACACTGAAGCTTTCTTT. The V gene is TRBV10-2, the J gene TRBJ1-1; no definite D call. V was pared by 3 bases and J by 1 base, with 9 bases between. This CDR3 has 14 amino acids. From germline, CDR1 is WSHSY and CDR2 SAAADI.